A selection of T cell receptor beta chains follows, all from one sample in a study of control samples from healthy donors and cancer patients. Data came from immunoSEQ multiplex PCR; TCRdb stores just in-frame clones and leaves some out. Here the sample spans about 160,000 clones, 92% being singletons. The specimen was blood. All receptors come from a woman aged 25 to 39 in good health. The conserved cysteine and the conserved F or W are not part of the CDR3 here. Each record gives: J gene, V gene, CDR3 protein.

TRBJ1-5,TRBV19,ASSTPPSRLDQPQH
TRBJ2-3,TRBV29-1,SVGTRQLDTQY
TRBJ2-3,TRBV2,ASSDPGTSTDTQY
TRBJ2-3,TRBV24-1,ATSGQAWTDTQY
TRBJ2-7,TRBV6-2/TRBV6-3,ASSYSPAGDYEQY
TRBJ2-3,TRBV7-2,ASSQWGQGATDTQY
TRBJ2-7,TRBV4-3,ASSPIYEQY
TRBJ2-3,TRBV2,ASGPTDTQY
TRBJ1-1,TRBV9,ASSPAAGRTEAF
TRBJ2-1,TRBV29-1,NGGGTSNEQF
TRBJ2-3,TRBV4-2,ASRLDRATDTQY
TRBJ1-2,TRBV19,ASSILRTGQVNYGYT
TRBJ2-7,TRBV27,ASSETSGRNEQY
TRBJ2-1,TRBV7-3,ASSLTGANEQF
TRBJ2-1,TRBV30,AWSRDQYNEQF
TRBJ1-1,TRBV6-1,ASSEGRGTGAF
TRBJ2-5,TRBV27,ASSNQGPETQY
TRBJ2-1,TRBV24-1,ATSDSWGGQAGNSYNEQF
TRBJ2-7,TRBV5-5,ASSPTAPSGPPYEQY